This record covers a single T cell receptor (beta chain). These data come from a study of blood T cell repertoires in COVID-19. Overall study context: Both acute and convalescent COVID-19 samples were obtained from the United States, Italy and Spain.

Per the authors' pipeline: Amplification with reference gene primers provided the estimates of nucleated cell counts. Some clones are missing from TCRdb's copy, which holds only in-frame ones; the method was immunoSEQ multiplex PCR. The DNA gave D and trimming, while V, J and clone size come from that table. This table holds approximately 300,000 clones, more than 75% found once. Specimen: PBMCs or T cells enriched from blood (not recorded which). This receptor was identified in a woman in her twenties or thirties who had recovered from COVID-19.

CDR3 region: CATSARDTLRETQYF. The CDR3 DNA is TGTGCCACCAGTGCTAGGGACACTTTAAGGGAGACCCAGTACTTC. The chain has TRBV24-1 and TRBJ2-5; a weak D match, TRBD1 (6 bases). The CDR3 is 15 amino acids. Trimming left V 5 bases short and J 5 bases short, with 17 bases between. Germline lookup yields CDR1 KGHDR and CDR2 SFDVKD.